This T cell receptor (beta chain) was sequenced during a study of metastatic and nonmetastatic thyroid tumors. TCRdb recomputed clones from the PCR reads via MiXCR. The sample gives tens of thousands of clones, around 20% of which show up once; roughly 8% is in the top ten. Patients underwent thyroid surgery, and none had received any treatment before it. This clone appeared many times. Trimming cost V 1 base and J 1 base, with 13 bases left between them. The V gene's germline CDR1 is DFQATT and CDR2 SNEGSKA (reference sequence). The CDR3 loop spans 15 amino acids. The material sequenced was blood. The chain joins TRBV20-1 to TRBJ1-1; the D is unclear. This receptor was obtained from a female donor with papillary thyroid cancer or a benign thyroid nodule (not recorded which). Some clones in this sample may be carry-over from other donors' samples. CDR3 loop: CSARAPSDSNTEAFF. Here the CDR3 DNA reads TGCAGTGCTAGAGCTCCTTCGGATTCGAACACTGAAGCTTTCTTT.